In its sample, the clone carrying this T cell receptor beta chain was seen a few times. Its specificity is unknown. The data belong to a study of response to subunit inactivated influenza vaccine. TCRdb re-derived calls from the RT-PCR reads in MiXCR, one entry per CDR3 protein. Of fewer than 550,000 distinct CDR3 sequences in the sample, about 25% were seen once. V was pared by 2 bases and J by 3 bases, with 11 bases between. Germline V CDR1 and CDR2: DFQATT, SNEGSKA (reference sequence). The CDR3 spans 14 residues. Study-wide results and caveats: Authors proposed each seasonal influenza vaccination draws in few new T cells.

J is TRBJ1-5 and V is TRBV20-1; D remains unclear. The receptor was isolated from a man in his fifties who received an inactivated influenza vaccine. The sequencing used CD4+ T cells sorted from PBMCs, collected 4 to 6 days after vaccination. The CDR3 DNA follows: TGCAGTGCTAGACCTCCAGCCTTCAATCAGCCCCAGCATTTT. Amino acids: CSARPPAFNQPQHF.